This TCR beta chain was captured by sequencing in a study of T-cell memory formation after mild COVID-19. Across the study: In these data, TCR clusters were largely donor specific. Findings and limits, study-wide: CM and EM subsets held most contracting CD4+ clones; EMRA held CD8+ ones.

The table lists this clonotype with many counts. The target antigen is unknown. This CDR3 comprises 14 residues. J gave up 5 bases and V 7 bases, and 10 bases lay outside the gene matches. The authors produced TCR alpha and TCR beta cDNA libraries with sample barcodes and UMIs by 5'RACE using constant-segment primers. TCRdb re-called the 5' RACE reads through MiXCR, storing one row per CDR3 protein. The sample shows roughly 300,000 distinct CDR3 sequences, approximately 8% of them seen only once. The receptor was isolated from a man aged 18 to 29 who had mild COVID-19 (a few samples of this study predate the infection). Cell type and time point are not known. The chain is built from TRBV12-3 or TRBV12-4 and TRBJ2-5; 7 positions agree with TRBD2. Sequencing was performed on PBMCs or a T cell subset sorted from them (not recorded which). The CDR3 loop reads CASTPGLSIETQYF. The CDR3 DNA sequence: TGTGCCAGCACCCCGGGACTAAGCATCGAGACCCAGTACTTC.